Presented here are 32 T cell receptor beta chains from one specimen sequenced in a study of blood T cells in healthy people across ages. Sample-barcoded 5' priming and a J-beta primer mix drove a second PCR of about 6 to 12 cycles. TCRdb reprocessed the 5' RACE reads with MiXCR, giving one entry per CDR3 protein. This repertoire shows about 570,000 distinct CDR3 sequences, about 29% found once; its top ten account for approximately 3.6%. The same data also went into a second study, on T cells of mothers and their children.

The sequenced sample consisted of blood. The source is a boy between 2 and 10 years old in good health.

Only a few counts were recorded for this clonotype. This chain connects TRBV7-6 to TRBJ2-5; possible D gene TRBD1, 6 bases. This CDR3 spans 18 amino acids. The germline CDR1 and CDR2 sequences are SGHVS and FNYEAQ. V lost 2 bases to trimming and J lost 0 bases, with 19 bases between them. CDR3: CASSLNARGHLYQETQYF. CDR3 bases: TGTGCCAGCAGCTTAAACGCCAGGGGACATTTGTACCAAGAGACCCAGTACTTC.

This clonotype was observed a handful of times. This rearrangement joins TRBV5-1 to TRBJ2-7; 9 nucleotides match TRBD1. J gave up 6 bases and V 4 bases, and 5 bases lay outside the gene matches. The V gene's germline CDR1 is SGHRS and CDR2 YFSETQ. The CDR3 runs to 13 residues. CDR3 residues: CASSPGTGTEQYF. The CDR3 nucleotides read TGCGCCAGCAGCCCTGGGACAGGGACCGAGCAGTACTTC.

The rearrangement links TRBV7-9 to TRBJ2-3; 10 bases are a match to TRBD2. The CDR3 sequence is 16 residues long. With V trimmed by 1 base and J by 2 bases, 3 bases remained unmatched. In germline, CDR1 is SEHNR, CDR2 FQNEAQ (reference sequence). The CDR3 protein is CASSLVAGGITDTQYF. For the CDR3, the DNA is TGTGCCAGCAGCTTAGTAGCGGGAGGAATCACAGATACGCAGTATTTT.

The chain uses TRBV30 and TRBJ2-3, with D perhaps TRBD1 or TRBD2 (5 bases each). This CDR3 comprises 13 residues. CDR1 is GTSNPN and CDR2 is SVGIG in the germline V gene (reference sequence). V shed 4 bases and J shed 5 bases, with 13 bases lying between them. CDR3 coding DNA: TGTGCCTGGACAAGGGGAGTGGTAGATACGCAGTATTTT. Its translation: CAWTRGVVDTQYF.

The chain joins TRBV6-1 to TRBJ2-1, with D perhaps matching TRBD1 (5 bases). CDR3 length: 13 amino acids. Trimming removed 10 bases from V and 10 bases from J, with 20 bases in between. CDR1 and CDR2 (germline): MNHNS, SASEGT. The CDR3 region has the DNA TGTGCCACCCTCCTATCCCAAGACAGAGAGCAGTTCTTC. Translated: CATLLSQDREQFF.

This clonotype appeared many times. The J gene is TRBJ2-7, the V gene TRBV9; 9 bases are a match to TRBD2. Germline V gene data show CDR1 as SGDLS and CDR2 as YYNGEE. The ends lost 4 bases at V and 4 bases at J; junction bases unmatched: 6. This CDR3 comprises 14 residues. The CDR3 loop is CASSPRLAEYEQYF. The CDR3 bases are TGTGCCAGCAGCCCGAGACTAGCGGAATACGAGCAGTACTTC.

V usage is TRBV30 and J usage is TRBJ2-3; 7 bases line up with TRBD2. The CDR3 has 14 amino acids. V was pared by 2 bases and J by 2 bases, with 4 bases of the junction left unmatched. The germline V gene encodes CDR1 GTSNPN and CDR2 SVGIG (reference sequence). CDR3 DNA: TGTGCCTGGAGTCCGGGACTACTCACAGATACGCAGTATTTT. It yields the protein CAWSPGLLTDTQYF.

The V call is TRBV20-1, the J call TRBJ2-7, with 8 bases that match TRBD2. The CDR3 totals 15 residues. The ends lost 6 bases at V and 0 bases at J; junction bases unmatched: 10. Germline assignment: CDR1 DFQATT and CDR2 SNEGSKA (reference sequence). In nucleotides, the CDR3 is TGCAGTGCCCCTGAGGGCGGGGGGCCCTCCTACGAGCAGTACTTC. It translates to CSAPEGGGPSYEQYF.

This clonotype turned up a few times. This chain links TRBV27 with TRBJ2-3; the D call may be TRBD1 or TRBD2 (6 bases each). Germline-derived CDR1 and CDR2 are MNHEY and SMNVEV (reference sequence). V was trimmed by 0 bases and J by 3 bases, leaving 10 bases between them. CDR3 length: 15 residues. Here the CDR3 reads CASSLSRGDTDTQYF. CDR3 DNA: TGTGCCAGCAGTTTATCGAGGGGGGATACAGATACGCAGTATTTT.

The V and J genes are TRBV15 and TRBJ2-1; 9 positions agree with TRBD1. Trimming at V came to 1 base and at J to 5 bases, leaving 6 bases not matched to a gene. The length of the CDR3 is 16 residues. Germline V CDR1 and CDR2: LNHNV, YYDKDF (reference sequence). The CDR3 loop is CATSRGFRDRDNEQFF. CDR3 nucleotide sequence: TGTGCCACCAGCAGAGGGTTCCGGGACAGGGACAATGAGCAGTTCTTC.

Only a few counts were recorded for this clonotype. The chain carries TRBV6-2 or TRBV6-3 and TRBJ2-7; 8 bases are a match to TRBD2. The V and J ends lost 9 bases and 2 bases, in that order; junction bases with no gene match: 3. Germline V gene sequence: CDR1 MNHEY, CDR2 SVGEGT. The CDR3 runs to 12 residues. In DNA, the CDR3 is TGTGCCAGTAGGGGACTAGCCTACGAGCAGTACTTC. This sequence encodes CASRGLAYEQYF.

V is TRBV29-1 and J is TRBJ2-7, with 12 nucleotides matching TRBD1. The CDR3 covers 14 residues. With V trimmed by 4 bases and J by 2 bases, 3 bases remained unmatched. Germline CDR1 is SQVTM and CDR2 is ANQGSEA. The CDR3 DNA reads TGCAGCGTTGCCGGGACAGGGGGCCCCTACGAGCAGTACTTC. Translation gives CSVAGTGGPYEQYF.

The gene calls are TRBV20-1 and TRBJ1-1; maybe TRBD1 (5 bases). The V gene lost 3 bases and the J gene lost 3 bases, with 14 bases spanning the gap. Germline V lookup: CDR1 DFQATT, CDR2 SNEGSKA (reference sequence). This CDR3 region has 14 residues. The CDR3 loop is CSASFRAGDTEAFF. For the CDR3, the DNA is TGCAGTGCTAGTTTCAGGGCGGGGGACACTGAAGCTTTCTTT.

This clonotype was counted only a few times. This chain connects TRBV20-1 to TRBJ2-1, with TRBD2 identical over 10 bases. The V gene's germline CDR1 is DFQATT and CDR2 SNEGSKA (reference sequence). J gave up 1 base and V 5 bases, and 8 bases lay outside the gene matches. The length of the CDR3 is 16 residues. CDR3 region: CSADPPAGGSYNEQFF. CDR3 nucleotide sequence: TGCAGTGCTGACCCCCCAGCGGGAGGGTCCTACAATGAGCAGTTCTTC.

A word on this clonotype: At one boundary the junction diverges from the germline segment, which might be a read error. The V gene is TRBV20-1, the J gene TRBJ2-1; no definite D call. CDR1 is DFQATT and CDR2 is SNEGSKA in the germline V gene (reference sequence). CDR3 length: 14 residues. CDR3 nucleotide sequence: TGCAGTGCTAGAGATCCCGGTTTTAGTAATGGGCAGTTCTTC. Its translation: CSARDPGFSNGQFF.

This rearrangement joins TRBV7-9 to TRBJ1-4, with 7 bases aligning to TRBD1. After removal of 5 bases from V and 4 bases from J, the junction contained 16 bases not matched to a gene. This CDR3 is built from 18 residues. CDR1 SEHNR and CDR2 FQNEAQ come from the germline V gene (reference sequence). CDR3 bases: TGTGCCAGCAGCCGGGACAGCCTACCACGGCCCGTTAATGAAAAACTGTTTTTT. As protein: CASSRDSLPRPVNEKLFF. The full variable domain, in which reference TRBV7-9 and TRBJ1-4 provide the parts outside the CDR3, is DTGVSQNPRHKITKRGQNVTFRCDPISEHNRLYWYRQTLGQGPEFLTYFQNEAQLEKSRLLSDRFSAERPKGSFSTLEIQRTEQGDSAMYLCASSRDSLPRPVNEKLFFGSGTQLSVL.

This clonotype was observed a few times. This sequence joins TRBV9 and TRBJ2-5; no clear D gene. Trimming left V 4 bases short and J 5 bases short, with 12 bases between. In germline, CDR1 is SGDLS, CDR2 YYNGEE. This CDR3 has 13 amino acids. The CDR3, as DNA: TGTGCCAGCAGCCCTGGTCGGGTGGAGACCCAGTACTTC. It translates to CASSPGRVETQYF. The full variable domain, in which reference TRBV9 and TRBJ2-5 provide the parts outside the CDR3, is DSGVTQTPKHLITATGQRVTLRCSPRSGDLSVYWYQQSLDQGLQFLIQYYNGEERAKGNILERFSAQQFPDLHSELNLSSLELGDSALYFCASSPGRVETQYFGPGTRLLVL.

This clonotype turned up a few times. The V call is TRBV12-3 or TRBV12-4, the J call TRBJ2-4; D is possibly TRBD2 (5 bases). Trimming cost V 3 bases and J 0 bases, with 6 bases left between them. This CDR3 region has 14 residues. The CDR3 is CASSFGVAKNIQYF. The CDR3 DNA follows: TGTGCCAGCAGTTTCGGGGTAGCCAAAAACATTCAGTACTTC.

This clonotype was detected only a few times. The chain couples TRBV29-1 to TRBJ1-4, with D maybe TRBD1 (5 bases). V was cut by 6 bases and J by 0 bases, with 8 bases left in between. This CDR3 has 13 residues. Per germline, CDR1 SQVTM and CDR2 ANQGSEA. The CDR3 nucleotides are TGCAGCGTCGGACATACAACTAATGAAAAACTGTTTTTT. As protein: CSVGHTTNEKLFF.

V is TRBV12-5 and J is TRBJ2-5; D is unclear. The germline V gene has CDR1 LGHNT and CDR2 FRNRAP. Trimming removed 6 bases at V and 3 bases at J, with 8 bases between. The CDR3 runs 12 residues. Here the CDR3 DNA reads TGTGCTAGTGGGGAGTTTGAAGAGACCCAGTACTTC. This translates into CASGEFEETQYF.

This clonotype was counted only a few times. The CDR3 sequence is CASSLGKNNEQFF. CDR3 DNA: TGTGCCAGCAGTCTAGGCAAAAACAATGAGCAGTTCTTC. The genes are TRBV7-2 and TRBJ2-5; D uncertain. The assigned J gene may be wrong: the sequence end matches TRBJ2-1 better. The CDR3 has 13 residues. Germline CDR1 and CDR2: SGHTA and FQGNSA.

The chain uses TRBV5-5 and TRBJ2-3; D perhaps matches TRBD2 (6 bases). With 3 bases removed from V and 5 bases from J, the gap between germline ends came to 16 bases. There are 15 residues in the CDR3. Germline V gene data show CDR1 as SGHKS and CDR2 as YYEKEE (reference sequence). CDR3 sequence (DNA): TGTGCCAGCAGCTCCACTAGCCTGGTGGGAGATACGCAGTATTTT. This encodes CASSSTSLVGDTQYF.

V and J are TRBV4-1 and TRBJ2-7; unclear D gene. Germline V CDR1 and CDR2: MGHRA, YSYEKL. The CDR3 runs 13 residues. The V end was cut by 0 bases, the J end by 7 bases, with 10 bases between. CDR3 sequence: CASSQDSGKEQYF. The CDR3 DNA follows: TGCGCCAGCAGCCAAGATTCGGGTAAGGAGCAGTACTTC.

This clonotype has a handful of counts. The V gene is TRBV7-2, the J gene TRBJ1-2; tentative D call: TRBD1 (6 bases). Germline values: CDR1 SGHTA, CDR2 FQGNSA. The CDR3 contains 15 residues. The V and J ends lost 4 bases and 4 bases respectively, with 16 bases between them. The CDR3 loop reads CASSSGGALFYGYTF. The CDR3 coding sequence is TGTGCCAGCAGCTCCGGGGGGGCCTTATTCTATGGCTACACCTTC.

This clonotype was observed a few times. The J gene is TRBJ2-1, the V gene TRBV7-2; D assignment may be TRBD1 or TRBD2 (5 bases each). The CDR3 runs to 15 residues. Trimming pared 1 base from V and 3 bases from J, leaving 10 bases between. The V gene's germline CDR1 is SGHTA and CDR2 FQGNSA. CDR3: CASSLGADIYNEQFF. CDR3 sequence (DNA): TGTGCCAGCAGCTTAGGAGCGGACATCTACAATGAGCAGTTCTTC.

A word on this clonotype: At one end the junction does not follow the germline gene, possibly because of a read error. Written as DNA, the CDR3 is TGTGCCAGCAGTGATACGGGACAGGGTGACAATCCGCCCCAGCATTTT. Residues: CASSDTGQGDNPPQHF. The chain carries TRBV6-1 and TRBJ1-5; 9 bases fit TRBD1. The CDR3 is 16 residues long. Germline CDR1 reads MNHNS; CDR2 reads SASEGT.

In its sample, this clonotype was seen once. At one end the junction does not follow the germline gene, possibly because of a read error. The chain recombines TRBV12-3 or TRBV12-4 with TRBJ2-3; D is possibly TRBD2 (5 bases). The CDR3 is 16 amino acids. The CDR3 region has the DNA TGTGCCAGCAGCTCGGAGGCTATAAGAAGCACAGATGCGCAGTATTTT. This gives the protein CASSSEAIRSTDAQYF.

V usage is TRBV29-1 and J usage is TRBJ2-5, with 7 bases that match TRBD1. Germline V gene lookup returns CDR1 SQVTM and CDR2 ANQGSEA. The junction had 14 bases not matched to a gene; V was cut back by 5 bases and J by 5 bases. The CDR3 is made up of 15 amino acids. The CDR3 sequence is CSVLSLTGSGETQYF. The CDR3 DNA is TGCAGCGTTCTTAGTCTGACAGGGTCGGGGGAGACCCAGTACTTC.

This chain links TRBV12-3 or TRBV12-4 with TRBJ2-3; 8 bases match TRBD1. CDR3 size: 15 residues. Trimming at V came to 4 bases and at J to 4 bases, leaving 7 bases not matched to a gene. CDR3 protein: CASSSPDRAPDTQYF. For the CDR3, the DNA is TGTGCCAGCAGTTCTCCGGACAGGGCCCCAGATACGCAGTATTTT.

This clonotype has only a few counts. This chain links TRBV27 with TRBJ2-5, with 11 bases lining up with TRBD1. The assigned J gene may be wrong: the sequence end matches TRBJ2-7 better. This CDR3 has 14 residues. Germline values: CDR1 MNHEY, CDR2 SMNVEV (reference sequence). This CDR3 is CASKVGQGAYEQYF. The CDR3 region has the DNA TGTGCCAGCAAAGTCGGACAGGGGGCGTACGAGCAGTACTTC.

This clonotype was seen only a few times. The chain combines TRBV25-1 with TRBJ2-5; 8 bases are shared with TRBD2. The J call may be in error: the DNA end matches TRBJ2-1 better. Germline V gene data show CDR1 as MGHDK and CDR2 as SYGVNS. The CDR3 runs to 13 residues. The CDR3 loop is CASSLTSGSEQFF. DNA of the CDR3: TGTGCCAGCAGTCTGACCAGCGGGAGTGAGCAGTTCTTC.

This clonotype occurred a few times. V is TRBV5-1 and J is TRBJ2-7, with TRBD2 as a possible D gene (5 bases). Germline V lookup: CDR1 SGHRS, CDR2 YFSETQ. The CDR3 is 15 residues long. The germline V and J ends were trimmed by 0 bases and 3 bases, with 13 bases remaining between them. CDR3 loop: CASSLEAATYYEQYF. CDR3 coding DNA: TGCGCCAGCAGCTTGGAAGCGGCCACTTACTACGAGCAGTACTTC. The complete variable domain, with remaining parts taken from reference TRBV5-1 and TRBJ2-7, reads KAGVTQTPRYLIKTRGQQVTLSCSPISGHRSVSWYQQTPGQGLQFLFEYFSETQRNKGNFPGRFSGRQFSNSRSEMNVSTLELGDSALYLCASSLEAATYYEQYFGPGTRLTVT.